This T cell receptor (beta chain) was captured by sequencing in a study of blood T cells in healthy people across ages. The V gene's germline CDR1 is MDHEN and CDR2 SYDVKM. CDR3 length: 15 residues. V was pared by 1 base and J by 4 bases, with 10 bases between. A second PCR of roughly 7 to 11 cycles used a sample-barcoded 5' primer and a J-beta primer mix. TCRdb reprocessed the 5' RACE reads via MiXCR and lists one record per CDR3 protein. Of over 750,000 distinct CDR3 sequences in the sample, approximately 25% were seen once. These data also formed part of another study, on T cells of mothers and their children.

This clonotype originated in a boy under 18 in good health. This chain uses TRBV28 with TRBJ2-2; perhaps TRBD2 as D (6 bases). The sequencing sample was made of blood. As DNA, the CDR3 is TGTGCCAGCAGTTTATTGACTAGTGGCACCGGGGAGCTGTTTTTT. Translation: CASSLLTSGTGELFF.